This TCR beta chain emerged from a study of blood T cell repertoires in COVID-19. Across the study: The analysed material was cDNA or gDNA that came from T cells, B-cell-depleted T cells, or PBMCs.

CDR3 size: 15 residues. Germline V gene data show CDR1 as KGHSH and CDR2 as LQKENI. V dropped 3 bases and J dropped 6 bases, with 14 bases sitting between them. Data came from immunoSEQ multiplex PCR; TCRdb stores just in-frame clones and leaves some out. In the table there are 230,000 or so clones, 84% of which are singletons. The sequenced sample consisted of PBMCs or T cells enriched from blood (not recorded which). The V call is TRBV18, the J call TRBJ1-4, with a weak D call TRBD1 (5 bases). The receptor was isolated from a middle-aged man who had recovered from COVID-19. CDR3 coding DNA: TGTGCCAGCTCACCCACCATCGGGGGGGATGAAAAACTGTTTTTT. Translating gives CASSPTIGGDEKLFF.